This T cell receptor (beta chain) was found in a study of blood T cell repertoires in COVID-19. With 5 bases removed from V and 0 bases from J, the gap between germline ends came to 13 bases. The CDR3 length is 15 residues. CDR1 is SGHVS and CDR2 is FQNEAQ in the germline V gene. Only in-frame clones appear in the TCRdb table, and some are missing; sequencing was by immunoSEQ multiplex PCR. The sample lists around 87,000 clones, approximately 90% occurring once. Sequences were obtained from peripheral blood. V gene TRBV7-8 combines with J gene TRBJ1-2; D gene uncertain. The receptor comes from a man aged 45-65 years with acute or convalescent COVID-19. CDR3 sequence reads: CASSTLGLANYGYTF. The CDR3 region has the DNA TGTGCCAGCAGCACCCTCGGTCTAGCTAACTATGGCTACACCTTC.